Each of the 18 T cell receptor beta chains below was sequenced from the same sample in a study of molecular identifiers for immune sequencing clone quantification. TCRdb recomputed calls from the PCR reads with MiXCR, one row per CDR3 protein. The data show about 630,000 distinct CDR3 sequences, approximately 24% seen once. The sample taken for sequencing was naive CD8+ T cells from blood, with Jurkat cell RNA spiked in. Sample subset: FACS-sorted CD8+CD4-CCR7+CD45RA+ naive T cells. Every receptor here comes from a human donor in good health. Some libraries in this study had Jurkat cell RNA spiked in.

The rearrangement links TRBV27 to TRBJ2-7; weak D call: TRBD1 (5 bases). The CDR3 length is 15 residues. From germline, CDR1 is MNHEY and CDR2 SMNVEV (reference sequence). V shed 3 bases and J shed 1 base, with 13 bases lying between them. The CDR3 here is CASSFIGAPSYEQYF. CDR3 DNA sequence: TGTGCCAGCAGTTTCATAGGGGCCCCTTCCTACGAGCAGTACTTC.

This clonotype was observed a few times. The chain has TRBV10-1 and TRBJ2-3, with D unclear. This CDR3 contains 14 residues. Trimming took off 4 bases at V and 3 bases at J, with 11 bases between the two ends. Germline V CDR1 and CDR2: WNHNN, SYGVQD (reference sequence). The CDR3 DNA reads TGCGCCAGCAGTGTAGACGGCCCTACAGATACGCAGTATTTT. Encoded protein: CASSVDGPTDTQYF.

The rearrangement uses TRBV11-3 and TRBJ1-5, with unresolved D. From germline, CDR1 is SGHNT and CDR2 YENEEA. Trimming stripped 5 bases from V and 1 base from J, with 9 bases between. The CDR3 sequence is 14 residues long. The CDR3 loop reads CASSRIGSNQPQHF. The CDR3 DNA reads TGTGCCAGCAGCCGCATTGGGAGCAATCAGCCCCAGCATTTT.

This clonotype was seen only once. This could be a read error, since a much larger clone is one nucleotide away. This chain joins TRBV30 and TRBJ2-7; D unclear. Germline CDR1 GTSNPN, CDR2 SVGIG (reference sequence). This CDR3 spans 13 amino acids. The CDR3 here is CARSVGSAYEQYF. CDR3 DNA sequence: TGTGCCAGGAGTGTAGGTAGTGCCTACGAGCAGTACTTC.

The chain uses TRBV27 and TRBJ1-5; D not resolved. Trimming pared 1 base from V and 5 bases from J, leaving 15 bases between. The CDR3 contains 16 residues. Looked up from germline, CDR1 is MNHEY and CDR2 is SMNVEV (reference sequence). The CDR3 here is CASSLYGFGLDQPQHF. The CDR3 region has the DNA TGTGCCAGCAGTTTATATGGCTTTGGTTTGGATCAGCCCCAGCATTTT.

As regards this clonotype: The junction departs from the called germline gene at one end, perhaps through a read error. This chain connects TRBV27 to TRBJ2-1; D ambiguous. Germline V lookup: CDR1 MNHEY, CDR2 SMNVEV (reference sequence). The CDR3 length is 14 residues. DNA for the CDR3: TGTGCCAGCAGTTTATCTCGGTCCTACAATGAGCTGTCCTTC. Translating it yields CASSLSRSYNELSF.

This clonotype has more than one count but fewer than ten. The CDR3 sequence: CASSYSRTGHEQFF. CDR3 in DNA: TGTGCCAGCAGTTACTCCAGGACAGGGCATGAGCAGTTCTTC. The chain uses TRBV6-5 and TRBJ2-1; TRBD1 agrees at 8 bases. The V and J ends lost 0 bases and 8 bases, in that order; junction bases with no gene match: 3. From germline, CDR1 is MNHEY and CDR2 SVGAGI. The CDR3 is 14 residues long.

Points on this clonotype: A single base separates this from a much larger clone, so it may be a read error. The chain has TRBV29-1 and TRBJ2-7, with D tentatively TRBD1 (6 bases). V was clipped by 5 bases and J by 5 bases, with 13 bases between them. This CDR3 comprises 12 residues. Per germline, CDR1 SQVTM and CDR2 ANQGSEA. The CDR3: CSVSRGIDEQYF. Written as DNA, the CDR3 is TGCAGCGTTAGCAGGGGCATCGACGAGCAGTACTTC.

This clonotype was seen only a few times. The J gene is TRBJ2-2, the V gene TRBV6-5; the match to TRBD2 covers 8 bases. With V trimmed by 7 bases and J by 5 bases, 6 bases remained unmatched. Per germline, CDR1 MNHEY and CDR2 SVGAGI. This CDR3 comprises 14 residues. CDR3 nucleotide sequence: TGTGCCAGCACCGTCAGCGGGGGTACCGGGGAGCTGTTTTTT. Amino acids: CASTVSGGTGELFF.

This clonotype was seen many times. This chain joins TRBV7-9 and TRBJ2-5; 9 nucleotides agree with TRBD2. Germline lookup yields CDR1 SEHNR and CDR2 FQNEAQ (reference sequence). Germline trimming cut 4 bases from V and 5 bases from J; bases unmatched to any gene: 5. There are 14 residues in the CDR3. The DNA for the CDR3 is TGTGCCAGCAGCTCGGGACTAGCACGGGAGACCCAGTACTTC. It codes for CASSSGLARETQYF. The full variable domain, rest sourced from reference TRBV7-9 and TRBJ2-5, is DTGVSQNPRHKITKRGQNVTFRCDPISEHNRLYWYRQTLGQGPEFLTYFQNEAQLEKSRLLSDRFSAERPKGSFSTLEIQRTEQGDSAMYLCASSSGLARETQYFGPGTRLLVL.

As concerns this clonotype: One base away lies a much larger clone, so this may be a sequencing read error. The chain is built from TRBV7-2 and TRBJ2-7; D may be TRBD1 (6 bases). The V gene's germline CDR1 is SGHTA and CDR2 FQGNSA. This CDR3 is 15 amino acids long. V was trimmed by 4 bases and J by 2 bases, leaving 15 bases between them. The CDR3 bases are TGTGCCAGCAGCTACCACGGGGACAAAGCCTACGAGCAGTACTTC. Translated: CASSYHGDKAYEQYF.

A note on this clonotype: A much larger clonotype is one base distant, so this may be a read error. The rearrangement uses TRBV20-1 and TRBJ1-1; no firm D call. Germline V CDR1 and CDR2: DFQATT, SNEGSKA (reference sequence). The CDR3 sequence is 11 residues long. This CDR3 reads CSARVVTEALF. DNA for the CDR3: TGCAGTGCTAGGGTGGTCACTGAAGCTCTCTTT.

This clonotype was found a few times. The chain carries TRBV20-1 and TRBJ1-6; TRBD1 is a possible D gene (5 bases). Trimming shortened V by 6 bases and J by 3 bases, and 24 bases separated the two germline ends. From germline, CDR1 is DFQATT and CDR2 SNEGSKA (reference sequence). This CDR3 contains 18 residues. The CDR3, as DNA: TGCAGTGCCCTTTCGCGGGACTCCACTTTCGTCTATAATTCACCCCTCCACTTT. Translated: CSALSRDSTFVYNSPLHF.

Remarks on this clonotype: The junction shows a germline mismatch at one end, possibly a read error. This chain links TRBV5-1 with TRBJ2-7; a weak D match, TRBD1 (5 bases). This CDR3 comprises 13 residues. In germline, CDR1 is SGHRS, CDR2 YFSETQ. The CDR3 DNA sequence: TGCGTCAGCAGCTTGGGGCAGGGCTACGAGCAGTACTTC. Translation: CVSSLGQGYEQYF.

This clonotype has only a few counts. The V gene is TRBV9, the J gene TRBJ2-1, with 11 bases fitting TRBD1. The CDR3 is 15 amino acids. Germline V gene sequence: CDR1 SGDLS, CDR2 YYNGEE. The ends lost 0 bases at V and 6 bases at J; junction bases unmatched: 2. CDR3 amino acids: CASSVEGQGGNEQFF. DNA of the CDR3: TGTGCCAGCAGCGTAGAGGGACAGGGGGGCAATGAGCAGTTCTTC.

Of note for this clonotype: A read error may be the cause here, since a much bigger clone is one base away. The genes are TRBV7-9 and TRBJ1-1; the D is unclear. Germline loops: CDR1 SEHNR, CDR2 FQNEAQ (reference sequence). CDR3 length equals 15 residues. This CDR3 reads CASSSTQEMNTVAFF. CDR3 DNA: TGTGCCAGCAGCTCTACCCAAGAGATGAACACTGTAGCTTTCTTT.

Details on this clonotype: This may be a read error, as it is one base from a much larger clone. No conserved phenylalanine or tryptophan ends this CDR3, so it is likely a read error. V is TRBV14 and J is TRBJ1-1; D not certain. The CDR3 extends over 14 amino acids. Germline V CDR1 and CDR2: SGHDN, FVKESK. Trimming removed 1 base from V and 5 bases from J, with 11 bases in between. In nucleotides, the CDR3 is TGTGCCAGCAGCCAAGGTGTGGGGTGGACTGAAGCTTTCTTA. Translated, it gives CASSQGVGWTEAFL.

About this clonotype itself: A much larger clonotype is one base distant, so this may be a read error. J is TRBJ2-3 and V is TRBV14; TRBD1 agrees at 9 bases. The length of the CDR3 is 16 residues. Germline V gene sequence: CDR1 SGHDN, CDR2 FVKESK. The CDR3 is CACSQAGTGRLDTQYF. CDR3 coding DNA: TGTGCCTGCAGCCAAGCCGGGACAGGGAGGTTGGATACGCAGTATTTT.